This TCR beta chain was found in a study of blood T cell repertoires in COVID-19. This clone has just one count. Only in-frame clones appear in the TCRdb table, and some are missing; sequencing was by immunoSEQ multiplex PCR. This sample has approximately 250,000 clones, with 70% to 85% found just once. The CDR3 contains 14 residues. From germline, CDR1 is MNHNY and CDR2 SVGAGI (reference sequence). V was cut by 5 bases and J by 2 bases, with 9 bases left in between. Specimen: peripheral blood. The receptor was derived from a woman in her thirties or forties who had recovered from COVID-19. The chain has TRBV6-6 and TRBJ1-4; D may be TRBD1 (5 bases). The CDR3 protein is CASSPRGTNEKLFF. Written as DNA, the CDR3 is TGTGCCAGCAGTCCACGGGGGACTAATGAAAAACTGTTTTTT.